These T cell receptor beta chains were read from a single sample in a study of control samples from healthy donors and cancer patients. Sequencing was performed with immunoSEQ multiplex PCR; in TCRdb, only in-frame clones are kept and a portion is missing. Of about 46,000 clones detected, roughly 90% appear once; the ten largest clones hold around two fifths. Sequences were obtained from PBMCs. Receptors were obtained from a man aged 45-65 years with head and neck cancer. Each CDR3 is given with its conserved first and last residue. The D gene is left open where the match is weak. Where a row states a size, it is once, few, many or the class of an expanded clone; other rows omit it.

j_gene	v_gene	d_gene	abundance	CDR3aa	CDR3nt
TRBJ2-7	TRBV20-1	.	.	CSASDGTGSVRGEQYF	TGCAGTGCTAGTGATGGAACAGGGAGCGTGCGTGGCGAGCAGTACTTC
TRBJ1-6	TRBV7-9	.	.	CASTEQGISPLHF	TGTGCCAGCACCGAACAAGGGATTTCACCCCTCCACTTT
TRBJ2-3	TRBV4-2	.	.	CASSQASGTDTQYF	TGTGCCAGCAGCCAGGCTAGCGGCACAGATACGCAGTATTTT
TRBJ2-7	TRBV5-5	TRBD2	.	CASSLGGLAGNYEQYF	TGTGCCAGCAGCTTGGGAGGTCTAGCGGGAAACTACGAGCAGTACTTC
TRBJ2-1	TRBV18	.	.	CASSTDLNEQFF	TGTGCCAGCTCAACGGACCTCAATGAGCAGTTCTTC
TRBJ2-5	TRBV9	TRBD1	.	CASSVTGGVETQYF	TGTGCCAGCAGCGTCACAGGGGGAGTGGAGACCCAGTACTTC
TRBJ1-1	TRBV28	TRBD1	.	CASSLLGGAPEAFF	TGTGCCAGCAGTTTATTAGGGGGCGCCCCTGAAGCTTTCTTT
TRBJ2-6	TRBV6-5	.	few	CASSFSDGSGANVLTF	TGTGCCAGCAGTTTTTCCGACGGCTCTGGGGCCAACGTCCTGACTTTC
TRBJ2-5	TRBV30	.	.	CAWSVGAPQETQYF	TGTGCCTGGAGTGTTGGGGCGCCCCAAGAGACCCAGTACTTC
TRBJ2-1	TRBV5-1	.	.	CASSLARSGEQFF	TGCGCCAGCAGCTTGGCCCGGAGCGGAGAGCAGTTCTTC
TRBJ1-2	TRBV6-2/TRBV6-3	.	.	CASSWRYGYTF	TGTGCCAGCAGTTGGCGGTATGGCTACACCTTC
TRBJ2-3	TRBV5-4	.	.	CASSLTDTQYF	TGTGCCAGCAGCCTCACAGATACGCAGTATTTT
TRBJ2-3	TRBV30	TRBD2	.	CAWSVLAGEAQYF	TGTGCCTGGAGTGTATTAGCGGGGGAGGCGCAGTATTTT
TRBJ1-1	TRBV7-2	.	.	CASSLLHLNTEAFF	TGTGCCAGCAGCTTGCTACACCTGAACACTGAAGCTTTCTTT
TRBJ1-1	TRBV12-3/TRBV12-4	.	.	CASSLGGRTEAFF	TGTGCCAGCAGTTTAGGCGGTCGGACTGAAGCTTTCTTT
TRBJ1-2	TRBV18	.	few	CASSPPRSWDLANYGYTF	TGTGCCAGCTCACCACCGAGATCGTGGGATTTAGCTAACTATGGCTACACCTTC
TRBJ2-3	TRBV19	TRBD2	.	CASSINPLDSGADTQYF	TGTGCCAGTAGTATTAACCCTTTAGATAGCGGGGCAGATACGCAGTATTTT
TRBJ2-7	TRBV11-3	TRBD1	.	CASSSGVRGLGEQYF	TGTGCCAGCAGCTCTGGAGTCAGGGGGCTTGGCGAGCAGTACTTC
TRBJ2-2	TRBV6-2/TRBV6-3	.	few	CASSYGRPRPGASYLLFF	TGTGCCAGCAGTTACGGGCGCCCCCGACCGGGTGCCTCCTACCTTCTGTTTTTT
TRBJ2-3	TRBV7-9	TRBD2	.	CASSLKTAGGRSTDTQYF	TGTGCCAGCAGCTTAAAAACAGCGGGAGGACGGAGCACAGATACGCAGTATTTT
TRBJ2-2	TRBV5-5	TRBD2	.	CASSLKPGLAGINTGELFF	TGTGCCAGCAGCCTAAAACCGGGACTAGCGGGGATAAACACCGGGGAGCTGTTTTTT
TRBJ1-4	TRBV19	TRBD1	once	CASRRQGFETNEKLFF	TGTGCCAGTAGGCGACAGGGTTTTGAGACTAATGAAAAACTGTTTTTT
TRBJ1-1	TRBV5-6	.	.	CASSLLSSDPEAFF	TGTGCCAGCAGCTTGTTGTCTTCTGACCCCGAAGCTTTCTTT
TRBJ2-7	TRBV6-1	.	.	CASSEGVGGYEQYF	TGTGCCAGCAGTGAAGGGGTAGGGGGCTACGAGCAGTACTTC
TRBJ1-5	TRBV27	.	.	CASSLSSNQPQHF	TGTGCCAGCAGTTTATCCAGCAATCAGCCCCAGCATTTT
TRBJ2-6	TRBV9	.	.	CASSRDLGANVLTF	TGTGCCAGCAGCAGGGACCTCGGGGCCAACGTCCTGACTTTC
TRBJ1-6	TRBV6-6	TRBD1	few	CASGGGFGNSPLHF	TGTGCCAGCGGAGGGGGCTTTGGTAATTCACCCCTCCACTTT
TRBJ1-3	TRBV30	.	.	CAWRFHSGNTIYF	TGTGCCTGGAGGTTTCACTCTGGAAACACCATATATTTT
TRBJ2-3	TRBV19	TRBD2	.	CASSMGTSGGLTDTQYF	TGTGCCAGTAGTATGGGAACTAGCGGGGGACTCACAGATACGCAGTATTTT
TRBJ1-6	TRBV7-2	.	.	CASSLAQGLNSPLHF	TGTGCCAGCAGCTTAGCCCAGGGGCTAAATTCACCCCTCCACTTT
TRBJ1-1	TRBV10-1	.	once	CASSEGMNTEAFF	TGCGCCAGCAGTGAGGGGATGAACACTGAAGCTTTCTTT
TRBJ2-7	TRBV5-6	TRBD1	.	CASSLSPGGWEQYF	TGTGCCAGCAGCTTGTCGCCAGGGGGTTGGGAGCAGTACTTC
TRBJ1-5	TRBV28	TRBD1	.	CASSSLRGTDQPQHF	TGTGCCAGCAGTTCCCTACGGGGGACAGATCAGCCCCAGCATTTT
TRBJ2-1	TRBV5-6	.	.	CASSLFGPGGEQFF	TGTGCCAGCAGCTTGTTTGGGCCTGGGGGTGAGCAGTTCTTC
TRBJ2-7	TRBV11-2	.	.	CASRGRSYEQYF	TGTGCCAGCAGGGGGCGGTCATACGAGCAGTACTTC
TRBJ2-3	TRBV7-2	TRBD2	once	CASSARTSGRDTQYF	TGTGCCAGCAGCGCAAGGACTAGCGGGAGGGATACGCAGTATTTT
TRBJ2-1	TRBV10-2	.	.	CASAGGLNAGLYNEQFF	TGCGCCAGCGCAGGAGGCTTAAACGCGGGACTCTACAATGAGCAGTTCTTC
TRBJ2-7	TRBV5-4	TRBD1	.	CASSLGQGASYEQYF	TGTGCCAGCAGCTTGGGGCAGGGGGCTTCCTACGAGCAGTACTTC
TRBJ2-7	TRBV6-5	TRBD1	.	CASGSRGTGGHEQYF	TGTGCCAGCGGGTCGAGGGGGACAGGGGGACACGAGCAGTACTTC
TRBJ1-2	TRBV5-1	.	.	CASSFTGNYGYTF	TGCGCCAGCAGCTTTACAGGGAACTATGGCTACACCTTC
TRBJ2-7	TRBV7-9	.	.	CASSLDARALYEQYF	TGTGCCAGCAGCTTAGATGCCAGGGCCCTGTACGAGCAGTACTTC
TRBJ1-2	TRBV7-2	.	.	CASTQSGGNYGYTF	TGTGCCAGCACCCAAAGCGGGGGTAACTATGGCTACACCTTC
TRBJ1-5	TRBV29-1	.	.	CSVSRDTNQPQHF	TGCAGCGTCAGCCGGGACACTAATCAGCCCCAGCATTTT
TRBJ2-7	TRBV12-5	TRBD2	once	CASGRSGNTAYEQYF	TGTGCTAGTGGTCGTAGCGGGAACACCGCCTACGAGCAGTACTTC
TRBJ2-2	TRBV7-9	TRBD1	.	CASRSGTGTARELFF	TGTGCCAGCAGGTCCGGGACAGGGACCGCCCGGGAGCTGTTTTTT
TRBJ2-6	TRBV7-3	.	.	CASSPGPRAGANVLTF	TGTGCCAGCAGTCCTGGCCCCAGGGCTGGGGCCAACGTCCTGACTTTC
TRBJ1-3	TRBV7-9	TRBD1	.	CASSLTEGAEAGNTIYF	TGTGCCAGCAGCTTAACGGAGGGGGCCGAAGCCGGAAACACCATATATTTT
TRBJ2-7	TRBV6-5	TRBD2	.	CASSSRGSGTAPEQYF	TGTGCCAGCAGTTCCCGGGGTAGCGGGACGGCTCCCGAGCAGTACTTC
TRBJ2-7	TRBV14	.	.	CASSYGQSGFGEQYF	TGTGCCAGCAGCTACGGACAGTCGGGGTTCGGCGAGCAGTACTTC
TRBJ1-4	TRBV6-1	.	.	CASSDQTGTNEKLFF	TGTGCCAGCAGTGACCAGACAGGAACTAATGAAAAACTGTTTTTT
TRBJ2-7	TRBV7-3	.	.	CASSLSPGAPEQYF	TGTGCCAGCAGCTTAAGTCCGGGGGCGCCTGAGCAGTACTTC
TRBJ1-5	TRBV28	.	once	CASGQFLSNQPQHF	TGTGCCAGCGGCCAGTTCCTCTCCAATCAGCCCCAGCATTTT
TRBJ2-2	TRBV5-6	.	.	CASSSVGTGELFF	TGTGCCAGCAGCTCGGTGGGAACCGGGGAGCTGTTTTTT
TRBJ1-6	TRBV13	TRBD1	.	CASSFGQGVDSPLHF	TGTGCCAGCAGCTTCGGACAGGGGGTGGATTCACCCCTCCACTTT
TRBJ1-5	TRBV28	.	few	CASRGANQPQHF	TGTGCCAGCAGGGGAGCCAATCAGCCCCAGCATTTT
TRBJ1-2	TRBV28	TRBD1	.	CASSSRGTGYGFYGYTF	TGTGCCAGCAGTTCCCGTGGGACAGGGTACGGCTTCTATGGCTACACCTTC
TRBJ2-3	TRBV5-1	.	.	CASSLGRSTDTQYF	TGCGCCAGCAGCTTGGGCAGGAGCACAGATACGCAGTATTTT
TRBJ1-1	TRBV7-2	.	.	CASSLAGYMNTEAFF	TGTGCCAGCAGCTTGGCAGGGTACATGAACACTGAAGCTTTCTTT
TRBJ2-6	TRBV10-3	.	.	CAISESGEGGLGANVLTF	TGTGCCATCAGTGAGTCGGGGGAAGGAGGGCTTGGGGCCAACGTCCTGACTTTC